A single sample gave rise to the 29 T cell receptor beta chains below, sequenced in a study of prognosis after radiotherapy for stage I lung cancer. Two-round multiplex PCR on genomic DNA was the method by which TCR beta CDR3 was amplified. Primers targeting each individual TRBV and TRBJ gene were applied in first-round PCR. TCRdb itself ran the multiplex PCR reads through MiXCR, one entry per CDR3 protein. The sample holds approximately 17,000 distinct CDR3 sequences, approximately 45% seen once. Sequencing used PBMCs, obtained before or after stereotactic body radiation therapy (not recorded which). These receptors came from a donor aged 50 or older with non-small cell lung cancer.

The rearrangement joins TRBV5-4 to TRBJ1-4; no reliable D call. CDR1 and CDR2 (germline): SGHNT, YYREEE (reference sequence). This CDR3 has 12 residues. The V gene lost 5 bases and the J gene lost 8 bases, with 10 bases spanning the gap. CDR3 nucleotides: TGTGCCAGCAGTCTGGAGGAGGAAAAACTGTTTTTT. Amino acids: CASSLEEEKLFF.

The table lists this clonotype with a few counts. A much larger clonotype is one base distant, so this may be a read error. The chain employs TRBV29-1 and TRBJ1-2; D is unresolved. Trimming stripped 3 bases from V and 8 bases from J, with 16 bases between. Per germline, CDR1 SQVTM and CDR2 ANQGSEA. The CDR3 is made up of 13 amino acids. The CDR3 loop reads CSVDEWAPNGYTF. The CDR3 DNA reads as TGCAGCGTTGATGAGTGGGCGCCGAACGGCTACACCTTC.

This clonotype is medium-sized within its sample. The chain recombines TRBV6-1 with TRBJ1-2; the D is unclear. V was clipped by 5 bases and J by 8 bases, with 6 bases between them. This CDR3 has 10 residues. Germline V lookup: CDR1 MNHNS, CDR2 SASEGT. CDR3 DNA: TGTGCCAGCAGTCGCAGCGGCTACACCTTC. Translated, it gives CASSRSGYTF.

Regarding this clonotype: A far larger clone is only one base removed, so a read error is likely. The chain recombines TRBV6-4 with TRBJ2-2; the match to TRBD1 covers 8 bases. The V and J ends lost 7 bases and 7 bases, in that order; junction bases with no gene match: 5. The CDR3 loop spans 13 amino acids. Germline V gives CDR1 MRHNA, CDR2 SNTAGT. This chain's CDR3 is CASIPGTGGELFF. In DNA form, the CDR3 reads TGTGCCAGCATTCCCGGGACAGGCGGGGAGCTGTTTTTT.

V gene TRBV6-2 or TRBV6-3 combines with J gene TRBJ1-4, with TRBD1 as a possible D gene (5 bases). This CDR3 comprises 15 residues. V gave up 5 bases and J gave up 11 bases, with 21 bases separating them. Germline lookup yields CDR1 MNHEY and CDR2 SVGEGT. CDR3 bases: TGTGCCAGCAGTGAAGGAGGGCAGGTGGGGGAGAAACTGTTTTTT. Protein product: CASSEGGQVGEKLFF.

V is TRBV7-9 and J is TRBJ2-3; the D is unclear. Germline loops: CDR1 SEHNR, CDR2 FQNEAQ (reference sequence). CDR3 length: 14 residues. Trimming took off 4 bases at V and 6 bases at J, with 14 bases between the two ends. The CDR3 reads CASSWLQAVDTQYF. The CDR3 DNA reads as TGTGCCAGCAGCTGGCTCCAGGCGGTGGATACGCAGTATTTT.

The rearrangement joins TRBV6-2 or TRBV6-3 to TRBJ2-5; D unresolved. This CDR3 region has 14 residues. Germline loops: CDR1 MNHEY, CDR2 SVGEGT. V gave up 6 bases and J gave up 0 bases, with 11 bases separating them. The CDR3 bases are TGTGCCAGCAGGTCCCAGGAGTACCAAGAGACCCAGTACTTC. As protein: CASRSQEYQETQYF.

There are many counts of this clonotype. A read error may produce the germline difference seen at one junction end. The chain carries TRBV2 and TRBJ2-5, with 8 bases matching TRBD2. This CDR3 contains 13 residues. Germline values: CDR1 SNHLY, CDR2 FYNNEI. In nucleotides, the CDR3 is TGTGCCAGCATATCGGGACTAGATTTCTTCCTGGACTTC. Its translation is CASISGLDFFLDF.

The chain carries TRBV5-1 and TRBJ2-7; D is perhaps TRBD2 (5 bases). There are 12 residues in the CDR3. Trimming pared 4 bases from V and 6 bases from J, leaving 11 bases between. The germline V gene has CDR1 SGHRS and CDR2 YFSETQ. The CDR3 protein is CASSLGEGEQYF. Here the CDR3 DNA reads TGCGCCAGCAGCCTGGGCGAGGGCGAGCAGTACTTC.

This clonotype was counted ten times or more. The gene calls are TRBV9 and TRBJ2-3, with D possibly TRBD1 on 5 matching bases. Germline assignment: CDR1 SGDLS and CDR2 YYNGEE. CDR3 size: 13 residues. V lost 4 bases and J lost 8, with 14 bases in between. For the CDR3, the DNA is TGTGCCAGCAGCCATGAACAAGGGGCTACGCAGTATTTT. Protein sequence: CASSHEQGATQYF.

On this clonotype itself: At one end, the junction sequence differs from germline, possibly due to a read error. This chain uses TRBV6-1 with TRBJ1-2, with D unclear. Germline V lookup: CDR1 MNHNS, CDR2 SASEGT. The CDR3 runs 14 residues. CDR3 amino acids: CAISEAMDGYGYTF. The CDR3 nucleotides are TGTGCCATCAGTGAGGCAATGGATGGCTATGGCTACACCTTC.

With respect to this clonotype: A far larger clone lies a single base away; this is likely a read error. In nucleotides, the CDR3 is TGTGCCAGCGGTTACTTTGGGAGCTCTGGAAACACCATATATTTT. This codes for CASGYFGSSGNTIYF. The chain joins TRBV6-9 to TRBJ1-3; D is unclear. CDR3 size: 15 residues. Germline CDR1 reads MNHGY; CDR2 reads SVAAGI.

The V call is TRBV12-3 or TRBV12-4, the J call TRBJ2-7; TRBD1 or TRBD2 may be the D gene (5 bases each). The V end was cut by 3 bases, the J end by 6 bases, with 18 bases between. This CDR3 is built from 15 residues. The CDR3 reads CASSFISGPPSEQYF. The CDR3 nucleotides read TGTGCCAGCAGTTTCATATCGGGGCCCCCCAGCGAGCAGTACTTC.

Note on this clonotype: With a much larger clone just one base away, this may be a read error. The chain has TRBV6-2 or TRBV6-3 and TRBJ1-2; the D gene is possibly TRBD1 (6 bases). V dropped 6 bases and J dropped 4 bases, with 18 bases sitting between them. CDR1 and CDR2 (germline): MNHEY, SVGEGT. The CDR3 spans 15 residues. The CDR3 region has the DNA TGTGCCAGCAGGTGTCCCGGGACATGGGTCTATGGCTACACCTTC. Encoded protein: CASRCPGTWVYGYTF.

This clonotype was seen a handful of times. The V and J genes are TRBV6-2 or TRBV6-3 and TRBJ2-1; maybe TRBD2 (6 bases). CDR3 length: 15 residues. Trimming stripped 4 bases from V and 2 bases from J, with 12 bases between. Germline CDR1 reads MNHEY; CDR2 reads SVGEGT. In nucleotides, the CDR3 is TGTGCCAGCAGTTCGACTAGAGGCCCCTACAATGAGCAGTTCTTC. This sequence encodes CASSSTRGPYNEQFF.

Turning to this clonotype: Because the CDR3 is missing its conserved closing phenylalanine or tryptophan, this is likely a read error. The CDR3: CASSESQDVYEQYL. CDR3 bases: TGTGCCAGCAGTGAATCCCAGGACGTGTACGAGCAGTACTTG. The chain joins TRBV6-1 to TRBJ2-7, with D uncertain. Trimming shortened V by 2 bases and J by 4 bases, and 12 bases separated the two germline ends. The CDR3 consists of 14 residues. CDR1 and CDR2 (germline): MNHNS, SASEGT.

This rearrangement joins TRBV4-1 to TRBJ2-7; 8 bases are a match to TRBD1. Germline V gene sequence: CDR1 MGHRA, CDR2 YSYEKL. V lost 7 bases, J lost 1 base, and 9 bases stayed unmatched. This CDR3 has 15 amino acids. The CDR3 loop is CASIQPRQGSYEQYF. In DNA, the CDR3 is TGCGCCAGCATTCAGCCTAGACAGGGGTCCTACGAGCAGTACTTC.

This clonotype was observed a single time. The V gene is TRBV7-2, the J gene TRBJ2-3; possibly TRBD2 for D (6 bases). This CDR3 has 16 residues. Trimming pared 0 bases from V and 7 bases from J, leaving 17 bases between. Germline-derived CDR1 and CDR2 are SGHTA and FQGNSA. The CDR3 loop reads CASSLAPAGRSYTQYF. The CDR3 DNA reads TGTGCCAGCAGCTTAGCGCCAGCGGGTAGGTCATATACGCAGTATTTT.

This chain links TRBV15 with TRBJ2-2, with 12 bases matching TRBD2. CDR3 size: 16 residues. Unmatched junction bases numbered 9, after V lost 5 bases and J lost 8 bases. Germline CDR1 reads LNHNV; CDR2 reads YYDKDF (reference sequence). The CDR3 loop is CATSPRLAGATGELFF. Written as DNA, the CDR3 is TGTGCCACCAGCCCTCGACTAGCGGGAGCCACGGGGGAGCTGTTTTTT.

This clonotype is labeled medium-sized. The J gene is TRBJ2-7, the V gene TRBV12-3 or TRBV12-4; 10 bases are a match to TRBD2. This CDR3 has 16 residues. V dropped 0 bases and J dropped 4; count of bases not matched to a gene: 6. CDR3 in DNA: TGTGCCAGCAGTTTAGCTCGTTCTAGCGGGAGTTACGAGCAGTACTTC. Amino acid sequence: CASSLARSSGSYEQYF.

This chain connects TRBV7-2 to TRBJ1-1; D gene uncertain. Germline loops: CDR1 SGHTA, CDR2 FQGNSA. The CDR3 spans 13 residues. V lost 5 bases and J lost 6, with 13 bases in between. The CDR3 DNA follows: TGTGCCAGCAGCCTCCAAGGGCTGTCTGAAGCTTTCTTT. It encodes CASSLQGLSEAFF.

By its share, this clonotype is medium-sized. The chain combines TRBV12-3 or TRBV12-4 with TRBJ2-2; D is perhaps TRBD2 (6 bases). The CDR3 sequence is 14 residues long. The V end was cut by 6 bases, the J end by 4 bases, with 12 bases between. This CDR3 is CASSLTRATGELFF. The CDR3 nucleotides read TGTGCCAGCAGCCTGACTAGAGCCACCGGGGAGCTGTTTTTT.

For this clonotype: It may be a read error: a sequence one base away is much more abundant. This chain uses TRBV12-5 with TRBJ2-2; 8 bases are shared with TRBD2. Germline-derived CDR1 and CDR2 are LGHNT and FRNRAP. This CDR3 spans 16 amino acids. With V trimmed by 8 bases and J by 3 bases, 11 bases remained unmatched. As DNA, the CDR3 is TGTGCTAGTTGTCCCGGGAGGGGGGGGGACACCGGGGAGCTGTTTTTT. This sequence encodes CASCPGRGGDTGELFF.

This clonotype is medium-sized within its sample. V is TRBV19 and J is TRBJ2-7, with a tentative D call TRBD1 (5 bases). The CDR3 contains 16 residues. Germline V gene data show CDR1 as LNHDA and CDR2 as SQIVND (reference sequence). V was clipped by 3 bases and J by 7 bases, with 22 bases between them. CDR3 nucleotide sequence: TGTGCCAGTAGTATCAATCCCCAGGGAATCCGTAGAGAGCAGTACTTC. Encoded protein: CASSINPQGIRREQYF. Based on the CDR3 plus reference TRBV19 and TRBJ2-7, the full variable domain is DGGITQSPKYLFRKEGQNVTLSCEQNLNHDAMYWYRQDPGQGLRLIYYSQIVNDFQKGDIAEGYSVSREKKESFPLTVTSAQKNPTAFYLCASSINPQGIRREQYFGPGTRLTVT.

The chain recombines TRBV2 with TRBJ2-7, with D possibly being TRBD1 or TRBD2 (7 bases each). V shed 6 bases and J shed 1 base, with 19 bases lying between them. This CDR3 has 16 amino acids. Germline V gene sequence: CDR1 SNHLY, CDR2 FYNNEI. CDR3 residues: CASSRDHRGGSYEQYF. In DNA, the CDR3 is TGTGCCAGCAGCAGGGACCACAGGGGAGGGTCCTACGAGCAGTACTTC.

This clonotype was detected ten times or more. This chain joins TRBV5-1 and TRBJ1-2, with D possibly matching TRBD1 (6 bases). The CDR3 runs to 14 residues. CDR1 is SGHRS, CDR2 YFSETQ, per germline. Trimming shortened V by 4 bases and J by 7 bases, and 17 bases separated the two germline ends. The CDR3: CASSPREGGPGYTF. The CDR3 region has the DNA TGCGCCAGCAGCCCCCGAGAGGGGGGGCCTGGCTACACCTTC.

This clonotype was seen ten or more times. This sequence joins TRBV28 and TRBJ2-3; TRBD1 might be the D (6 bases). Between the trimmed V and J ends, which lost 6 bases and 4 bases, there was a span of 11 bases. This CDR3 spans 13 amino acids. Germline-derived CDR1 and CDR2 are MDHEN and SYDVKM. The CDR3 spells CASSRQVSDTQYF. DNA of the CDR3: TGTGCCAGCAGCCGACAGGTTTCAGATACGCAGTATTTT.

The chain carries TRBV28 and TRBJ1-6; D is unclear. V was shortened by 7 bases and J by 1 base, with 11 bases between the two germline ends. This CDR3 has 15 amino acids. Germline CDR1 and CDR2: MDHEN and SYDVKM. Here the CDR3 reads CASMRAASYNSPLHF. The CDR3 DNA sequence: TGTGCCAGCATGAGGGCAGCGTCCTATAATTCACCCCTCCACTTT.

The chain carries TRBV11-3 and TRBJ2-1; D is undetermined. CDR3 length: 15 amino acids. V shed 5 bases and J shed 5 bases, with 16 bases lying between them. Germline loops: CDR1 SGHNT, CDR2 YENEEA. CDR3: CASSPGRGINNEQFF. The CDR3 DNA sequence: TGTGCCAGCAGCCCGGGCCGTGGTATAAACAATGAGCAGTTCTTC.